This T cell receptor (beta chain) was sequenced during a study of CD8 T cells in ankylosing spondylitis. General observations from the study: Several of the motif variants were reported before in synovial fluid and blood from reactive arthritis. Disease-linked clones were reportedly significantly enriched in matched ankylosing spondylitis synovial fluid. What seemed typical of ankylosing spondylitis blood was a TCR beta motif built from 7 or 8 highly homologous variants.

Germline V CDR1 and CDR2: SGHAT, FQNNGV. V lost 5 bases to trimming and J lost 4 bases; unmatched junction nucleotides: 16. The CDR3 runs to 18 residues. Note on this clonotype: What it binds is unknown.

TCRdb independently ran MiXCR on the 5' RACE reads; one entry per CDR3 protein. The table shows hundreds of thousands of distinct CDR3 sequences, with 25% to 30% occurring only once. This chain uses TRBV11-2 with TRBJ1-4; TRBD1 matches 7 bases. The sequencing input was blood, either unsorted or a sorted T cell fraction (not recorded which). The receptor's source is a male donor with ankylosing spondylitis. DNA for the CDR3: TGTGCCAGCAGCACCCCGGTACAGGGGTGGGGGTATAATGAAAAACTGTTTTTT. This codes for CASSTPVQGWGYNEKLFF.